These 25 T cell receptor beta chains originate from one sample sequenced in a study of T cells in tumors after PD-1 blockade. The protocol was immunoSEQ multiplex PCR, while the TCRdb copy is restricted to in-frame clones and leaves out a portion. Altogether roughly 49,000 clones are present, 65% to 85% being singletons, with the ten largest covering approximately 4%. The sample was PBMCs, taken before anti-PD-1 treatment. These receptors all stem from a human donor with basal cell carcinoma.

This chain connects TRBV5-6 to TRBJ2-3; 13 positions match TRBD2. Germline loops: CDR1 SGHDT, CDR2 YYEEEE. Trimming at V came to 4 bases and at J to 4 bases, leaving 6 bases not matched to a gene. The CDR3 has 16 amino acids. CDR3 residues: CASSPLTSGGPDTQYF. CDR3 nucleotide sequence: TGTGCCAGCAGCCCCTTGACTAGCGGGGGGCCAGATACGCAGTATTTT.

J is TRBJ1-1 and V is TRBV19; TRBD1 might be the D (5 bases). Between the trimmed V and J ends, which lost 0 bases and 6 bases, there was a span of 8 bases. Per germline, CDR1 LNHDA and CDR2 SQIVND (reference sequence). This CDR3 is built from 13 residues. The CDR3 DNA follows: TGTGCCAGTAGTATAGATAGGGGCTCTGAAGCTTTCTTT. Protein sequence: CASSIDRGSEAFF. The variable domain in full, with the rest retrieved from reference TRBV19 and TRBJ1-1, is DGGITQSPKYLFRKEGQNVTLSCEQNLNHDAMYWYRQDPGQGLRLIYYSQIVNDFQKGDIAEGYSVSREKKESFPLTVTSAQKNPTAFYLCASSIDRGSEAFFGQGTRLTVV.

The V call is TRBV3-1 (or the pseudogene TRBV3-2), the J call TRBJ2-2; D unresolved. CDR3 size: 12 residues. Germline lookup yields CDR1 LGHDT and CDR2 YNNKEL (reference sequence). Trimming took off 3 bases at V and 7 bases at J, with 6 bases between the two ends. The CDR3 coding sequence is TGTGCCAGCAGCCAGGGTTTCGGGGAGCTGTTTTTT. Translation gives CASSQGFGELFF.

V usage is TRBV9 and J usage is TRBJ2-3, with TRBD2 matching 11 bases. The CDR3 has 16 residues. J gave up 2 bases and V 3 bases, and 5 bases lay outside the gene matches. In germline, CDR1 is SGDLS, CDR2 YYNGEE. The CDR3 DNA is TGTGCCAGCAGCGCCCTAGCGGGGGGCCTCACAGATACGCAGTATTTT. This translates into CASSALAGGLTDTQYF.

This clone appeared a few times. The chain has TRBV5-4 and TRBJ2-5, with D unclear. The CDR3 runs 13 residues. Germline CDR1 reads SGHNT; CDR2 reads YYREEE (reference sequence). The V and J ends lost 0 bases and 4 bases respectively, with 7 bases between them. The CDR3 bases are TGTGCCAGCAGCTTGGAGGGCTTAGAGACCCAGTACTTC. It yields the protein CASSLEGLETQYF.

The DNA for the CDR3 is TGTGCCAGCAGCCAAGGGACAGGGTTTGAAGAGACCCAGTACTTC. Protein product: CASSQGTGFEETQYF. The V call is TRBV3-1 (or the pseudogene TRBV3-2), the J call TRBJ2-5; 8 bases agree with TRBD1. The V gene end was trimmed by 1 base and the J gene end by 3 bases; junction bases not matched to a gene: 4. This CDR3 contains 15 residues. Germline V gene sequence: CDR1 LGHDT, CDR2 YNNKEL (reference sequence).

The CDR3 protein is CAIMWNLTRDRGEGGGNQPQHF. In DNA, the CDR3 is TGTGCCATCATGTGGAATTTGACCCGGGACAGGGGAGAGGGGGGGGGCAATCAGCCCCAGCATTTT. This chain joins TRBV10-3 and TRBJ1-5; 10 bases agree with TRBD1. V shed 7 bases and J 2 bases; nucleotides not matched to a gene: 26. The CDR3 length is 22 residues. The V gene's germline CDR1 is ENHRY and CDR2 SYGVKD.

V gene TRBV2 combines with J gene TRBJ1-2; D might be TRBD1 (5 bases). The germline gives CDR1 SNHLY, CDR2 FYNNEI. The CDR3 is 14 residues long. The ends were cut back, 4 bases at V and 2 bases at J, with 11 bases in the middle. DNA of the CDR3: TGTGCCAGCAGTGCGACAGCCTTAAACTATGGCTACACCTTC. Encoded protein: CASSATALNYGYTF.

This chain connects TRBV19 to TRBJ1-1, with D possibly TRBD1 on 6 matching bases. This CDR3 comprises 15 residues. CDR1 and CDR2 (germline): LNHDA, SQIVND (reference sequence). Trimming pared 7 bases from V and 5 bases from J, leaving 20 bases between. The CDR3 sequence is CASTDAQGGVTEAFF. The CDR3 DNA reads TGTGCCAGTACCGACGCACAAGGGGGAGTGACTGAAGCTTTCTTT. The complete variable domain, with remaining parts taken from reference TRBV19 and TRBJ1-1, reads DGGITQSPKYLFRKEGQNVTLSCEQNLNHDAMYWYRQDPGQGLRLIYYSQIVNDFQKGDIAEGYSVSREKKESFPLTVTSAQKNPTAFYLCASTDAQGGVTEAFFGQGTRLTVV.

J is TRBJ1-4 and V is TRBV28, with no clear D. CDR1 is MDHEN and CDR2 is SYDVKM in the germline V gene. The CDR3 runs 12 residues. V was shortened by 5 bases and J by 6 bases, with 7 bases between the two germline ends. The CDR3 DNA follows: TGTGCCAGCAGTACCCGGGATGAAAAACTGTTTTTT. It is translated as CASSTRDEKLFF.

The V and J genes are TRBV19 and TRBJ1-1; no reliable D call. There are 15 residues in the CDR3. V lost 2 bases to trimming and J lost 0 bases, with 10 bases between them. Germline assignment: CDR1 LNHDA and CDR2 SQIVND (reference sequence). Written as DNA, the CDR3 is TGTGCCAGTAGTATATTGACGGCTATGAACACTGAAGCTTTCTTT. Translating gives CASSILTAMNTEAFF.

The rearrangement uses TRBV10-3 and TRBJ2-7; tentatively, D is TRBD2 (6 bases). This CDR3 is 15 amino acids long. V shed 0 bases and J shed 3 bases, with 12 bases lying between them. Per germline, CDR1 ENHRY and CDR2 SYGVKD. CDR3: CAISESGGGGYEQYF. In DNA, the CDR3 is TGTGCCATCAGTGAGTCGGGAGGTGGAGGCTACGAGCAGTACTTC.

A few counts support this clone. The gene calls are TRBV5-6 and TRBJ1-1; D gene ambiguous. The ends were cut back, 0 bases at V and 4 bases at J, with 13 bases in the middle. The CDR3 loop spans 15 amino acids. The germline V gene has CDR1 SGHDT and CDR2 YYEEEE. The CDR3 nucleotides read TGTGCCAGCAGCTTGGGTTACCCGTGGAGCACTGAAGCTTTCTTT. Translated: CASSLGYPWSTEAFF.

V and J are TRBV5-1 and TRBJ2-7; D gene uncertain. V was pared by 4 bases and J by 2 bases, with 13 bases between. This CDR3 spans 14 amino acids. Germline V gene data show CDR1 as SGHRS and CDR2 as YFSETQ. The CDR3 DNA reads TGCGCCAGCAGCCCCTCCACGCCCACCTACGAGCAGTACTTC. It translates to CASSPSTPTYEQYF.

V and J are TRBV5-6 and TRBJ2-1, with TRBD2 identical over 8 bases. CDR3 length equals 15 residues. From germline, CDR1 is SGHDT and CDR2 YYEEEE. The trim removed 4 bases at V and 0 bases at J, leaving 3 bases unmatched. The DNA of the CDR3 is TGTGCCAGCAGCCGGGGACTAGACTCCTACAATGAGCAGTTCTTC. It specifies CASSRGLDSYNEQFF.

V gene TRBV6-2 or TRBV6-3 combines with J gene TRBJ2-3, with 8 bases that match TRBD1. Losses at the gene ends were 4 bases for V and 1 base for J; bases not matched to a gene: 7. The V gene's germline CDR1 is MNHEY and CDR2 SVGEGT. The CDR3 length is 16 residues. The chain's CDR3 is CASSFPPGQGTDTQYF. The CDR3 nucleotides read TGTGCCAGCAGTTTTCCCCCGGGACAGGGCACAGATACGCAGTATTTT.

This clone has only one observation. V usage is TRBV28 and J usage is TRBJ2-5; 8 bases agree with TRBD1. CDR1 MDHEN and CDR2 SYDVKM come from the germline V gene. V shed 6 bases, J shed 4 bases, and the junction held 7 bases outside the gene matches. The CDR3 is 14 residues long. The CDR3 nucleotides read TGTGCCAGCAGCCTCAGGGGGCCGACAGAGACCCAGTACTTC. This translates into CASSLRGPTETQYF.

The J gene is TRBJ2-7, the V gene TRBV4-1; 8 nucleotides match TRBD2. This CDR3 has 14 residues. J lost 0 bases, V lost 4 bases, and 2 bases had no gene match. CDR1 MGHRA and CDR2 YSYEKL come from the germline V gene. The CDR3 coding sequence is TGCGCCAGCAGCCCGGGGGGGTTCTCCTACGAGCAGTACTTC. It codes for CASSPGGFSYEQYF.

The V call is TRBV6-5, the J call TRBJ2-1; 9 bases fit TRBD1. In germline, CDR1 is MNHEY, CDR2 SVGAGI. The V and J ends lost 4 bases and 12 bases, in that order; junction bases with no gene match: 13. The CDR3 sequence is 15 residues long. The CDR3 bases are TGTGCCAGCAGTTCGGGACAGGGCCCCTCCTCTGGGCAGTTCTTC. This encodes CASSSGQGPSSGQFF.

This sequence joins TRBV3-1 (or the pseudogene TRBV3-2) and TRBJ1-2; D is uncertain. The CDR3 covers 13 residues. V lost 0 bases to trimming and J lost 6 bases, with 8 bases between them. Per germline, CDR1 LGHDT and CDR2 YNNKEL (reference sequence). The DNA for the CDR3 is TGTGCCAGCAGCCAAGAAAGAGGGAATGGCTACACCTTC. Amino acid sequence: CASSQERGNGYTF.

This chain links TRBV5-1 with TRBJ2-1; D might be TRBD1 (6 bases). Germline V gene data show CDR1 as SGHRS and CDR2 as YFSETQ. The germline V and J ends were trimmed by 5 bases and 5 bases, with 20 bases remaining between them. The CDR3 consists of 16 residues. The CDR3 loop reads CASSSTSGTINNEQFF. The CDR3 nucleotides read TGCGCCAGCAGTTCAACCTCCGGGACAATTAACAATGAGCAGTTCTTC.

The chain recombines TRBV4-1 with TRBJ2-3; 7 bases match TRBD1. This CDR3 has 18 residues. J was trimmed by 0 bases and V by 2 bases; bases with no gene match: 11. Germline V gives CDR1 MGHRA, CDR2 YSYEKL. The CDR3 DNA reads as TGCGCCAGCAGCCAAAGGGATATCCGGGACAGTAGCACAGATACGCAGTATTTT. The encoded protein is CASSQRDIRDSSTDTQYF.

CDR3 sequence reads: CASSQELAGGYEQYF. The CDR3 DNA is TGTGCCAGCAGCCAAGAACTAGCGGGGGGTTACGAGCAGTACTTC. The chain employs TRBV14 and TRBJ2-7, with 12 bases fitting TRBD2. Germline lookup yields CDR1 SGHDN and CDR2 FVKESK. This CDR3 is 15 amino acids long. Trimming at V came to 0 bases and at J to 4 bases, leaving 1 base not matched to a gene.

This sequence joins TRBV5-6 and TRBJ1-4, with 7 bases lining up with TRBD1. V trimming: 1 base; J trimming: 6 bases; junction bases outside the gene matches: 6. Germline loops: CDR1 SGHDT, CDR2 YYEEEE. The CDR3 extends over 15 amino acids. DNA of the CDR3: TGTGCCAGCAGCTTGAGGGGGCCCCTTGATGAAAAACTGTTTTTT. It yields the protein CASSLRGPLDEKLFF.

The chain combines TRBV3-1 (or the pseudogene TRBV3-2) with TRBJ1-5, with 9 bases lining up with TRBD1. Germline lookup yields CDR1 LGHDT and CDR2 YNNKEL (reference sequence). The CDR3 spans 16 residues. The trim removed 4 bases at V and 1 base at J, leaving 5 bases unmatched. CDR3 region: CASSPSGQGSNQPQHF. The CDR3 bases are TGTGCCAGCAGCCCGTCCGGACAGGGGAGCAATCAGCCCCAGCATTTT.